The 13 T cell receptor beta chains below were found in one sample sequenced in a study of CD8 T cells in ankylosing spondylitis. For these receptors, no antigen is known. Study-wide findings and caveats: Roughly eight highly homologous variants made up a TCR beta motif that seemed to typify ankylosing spondylitis blood.

TCRdb re-called the 5' RACE reads through MiXCR, storing one row per CDR3 protein. The sample has 700,000 or so distinct CDR3 sequences, 19% seen once. The sequenced sample was blood, either unsorted or a sorted T cell fraction (not recorded which). The receptors derive from a male donor with ankylosing spondylitis.

This clonotype was recorded at least ten times. This chain joins TRBV28 and TRBJ2-7; TRBD1 matches 9 bases. This CDR3 contains 13 residues. The germline gives CDR1 MDHEN, CDR2 SYDVKM. V lost 6 bases to trimming and J lost 5 bases; unmatched junction nucleotides: 5. This CDR3 reads CASSRDRAHEQYF. The DNA of the CDR3 is TGTGCCAGCAGCCGGGACAGGGCACACGAGCAGTACTTC. Variable domain in full (rest from reference TRBV28 and TRBJ2-7): DVKVTQSSRYLVKRTGEKVFLECVQDMDHENMFWYRQDPGLGLRLIYFSYDVKMKEKGDIPEGYSVSREKKERFSLILESASTNQTSMYLCASSRDRAHEQYFGPGTRLTVT.

This chain connects TRBV5-8 to TRBJ2-1, with 7 bases identical to TRBD2. The ends lost 0 bases at V and 8 bases at J; junction bases unmatched: 11. The CDR3 has 16 amino acids. Looked up from germline, CDR1 is SGHTS and CDR2 is YDEGEE. The CDR3 sequence: CASSLAGRAREYEQFF. CDR3 nucleotide sequence: TGTGCCAGCAGCTTGGCGGGGCGCGCGCGGGAGTATGAGCAGTTCTTC. Variable domain in full (rest from reference TRBV5-8 and TRBJ2-1): EAGVTQSPTHLIKTRGQQATLRCSPISGHTSVYWYQQALGLGLQFLLWYDEGEERNRGNFPPRFSGRQFPNYSSELNVNALELEDSALYLCASSLAGRAREYEQFFGPGTRLTVL.

The genes are TRBV29-1 and TRBJ1-5; 9 nucleotides agree with TRBD1. V gave up 5 bases and J gave up 5 bases; unmatched junction bases: 7. The V gene's germline CDR1 is SQVTM and CDR2 ANQGSEA. This CDR3 has 14 amino acids. This CDR3 reads CSVKDRGIDQPQHF. DNA for the CDR3: TGCAGCGTTAAGGACAGGGGAATTGATCAGCCCCAGCATTTT.

The rearrangement uses TRBV12-3 or TRBV12-4 and TRBJ2-2; D may match TRBD1 or TRBD2 (5 bases each). Trimming left V 3 bases short and J 3 bases short, with 14 bases between. The length of the CDR3 is 16 residues. CDR3 coding DNA: TGTGCCAGCAGTTTCGGGACCGACAGCTACACCGGGGAGCTGTTTTTT. Translating gives CASSFGTDSYTGELFF.

The chain carries TRBV4-1 and TRBJ2-4, with D tentatively TRBD1 or TRBD2 (6 bases each). The CDR3 is 17 residues long. Trimming took 0 bases from V and 8 from J, leaving 20 bases between them. Germline lookup yields CDR1 MGHRA and CDR2 YSYEKL. The CDR3 sequence: CASSQEGGSVGLYIQYF. The CDR3 DNA follows: TGCGCCAGCAGCCAAGAAGGGGGGTCAGTTGGGCTGTACATTCAGTACTTC.

This clonotype has only a few counts. The chain couples TRBV5-1 to TRBJ1-2, with 7 bases fitting TRBD1. V lost 8 bases, J lost 5 bases, and 12 bases stayed unmatched. Per germline, CDR1 SGHRS and CDR2 YFSETQ. The CDR3 extends over 14 amino acids. In DNA, the CDR3 is TGCGCCAGTAGCCATGTTGAGGGGGCGTATGGCTACACCTTC. This sequence encodes CASSHVEGAYGYTF.

This clonotype has a handful of counts. This chain joins TRBV7-9 and TRBJ2-1; 9 bases match TRBD2. This CDR3 region has 15 residues. V was clipped by 4 bases and J by 10 bases; unmatched bases: 11. The germline V gene has CDR1 SEHNR and CDR2 FQNEAQ (reference sequence). DNA of the CDR3: TGTGCCAGCAGCTCTGGACTAGCGTGGGTTGTGGAGCAGTTCTTC. Its translation: CASSSGLAWVVEQFF.

This clonotype turned up a few times. As DNA, the CDR3 is TGTGCCAGCACCCGGACAGGGATGGATCCCAATGAGCAGTTCTTC. Translating gives CASTRTGMDPNEQFF. J is TRBJ2-1 and V is TRBV18, with 8 bases lining up with TRBD1. The CDR3 is 15 residues long. V was pared by 8 bases and J by 6 bases, with 12 bases of the junction left unmatched. Germline V gives CDR1 KGHSH, CDR2 LQKENI.

This clonotype was seen only a few times. The chain carries TRBV7-9 and TRBJ1-1; D remains unclear. V lost 2 bases to trimming and J lost 1 base, with 11 bases between them. CDR1 SEHNR and CDR2 FQNEAQ come from the germline V gene (reference sequence). The CDR3 consists of 15 residues. The CDR3 nucleotides read TGTGCCAGCAGCTTAAGCTCCCTACGGAACACTGAAGCTTTCTTT. Its translation is CASSLSSLRNTEAFF.

This clonotype was seen a few times. This chain joins TRBV20-1 and TRBJ1-3; 9 bases fit TRBD1. The CDR3 is 16 amino acids. V shed 3 bases, J shed 3 bases, and the junction held 9 bases outside the gene matches. Germline assignment: CDR1 DFQATT and CDR2 SNEGSKA (reference sequence). In DNA, the CDR3 is TGCAGTGCTAGGATTCCGGGACAGGGCAATGGAAACACCATATATTTT. Protein sequence: CSARIPGQGNGNTIYF.

V gene TRBV12-3 or TRBV12-4 combines with J gene TRBJ1-2; tentatively, D is TRBD1 (5 bases). V lost 6 bases to trimming and J lost 8 bases, with 10 bases between them. CDR3 length: 11 amino acids. The CDR3 protein is CASRGVGGYTF. In DNA form, the CDR3 reads TGTGCCAGCAGGGGGGTGGGCGGCTACACCTTC.

This clonotype was seen more than once but under ten times. The J gene is TRBJ1-2, the V gene TRBV14; the match to TRBD1 covers 9 bases. The CDR3 runs 15 residues. V lost 4 bases to trimming and J lost 3 bases; unmatched junction nucleotides: 6. From germline, CDR1 is SGHDN and CDR2 FVKESK. The CDR3 DNA reads as TGTGCCAGCAGCCGCGGGACAGGGACCTACTATGGCTACACCTTC. This translates into CASSRGTGTYYGYTF.

The J gene is TRBJ1-2, the V gene TRBV5-1; D unresolved. The V end was cut by 4 bases, the J end by 1 base, with 23 bases between. Germline V gives CDR1 SGHRS, CDR2 YFSETQ. This CDR3 comprises 18 residues. CDR3 amino acids: CASSLDKSTASFNYGYTF. CDR3 in DNA: TGCGCCAGCAGCCTCGATAAATCAACAGCCTCTTTTAACTATGGCTACACCTTC.